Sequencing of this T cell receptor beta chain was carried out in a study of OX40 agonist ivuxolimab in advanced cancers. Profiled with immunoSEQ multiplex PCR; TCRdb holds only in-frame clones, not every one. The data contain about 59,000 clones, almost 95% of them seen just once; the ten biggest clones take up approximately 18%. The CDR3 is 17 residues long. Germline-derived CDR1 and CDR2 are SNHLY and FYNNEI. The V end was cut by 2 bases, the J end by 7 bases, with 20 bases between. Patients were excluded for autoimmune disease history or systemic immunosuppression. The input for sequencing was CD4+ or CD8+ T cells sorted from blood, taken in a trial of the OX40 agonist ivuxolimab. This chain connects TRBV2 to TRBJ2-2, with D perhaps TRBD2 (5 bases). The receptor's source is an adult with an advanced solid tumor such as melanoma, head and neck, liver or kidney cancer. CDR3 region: CASSENGGTLRDGELFF. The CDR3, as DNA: TGTGCCAGCAGTGAAAACGGAGGAACCCTTAGGGACGGGGAGCTGTTTTTT.